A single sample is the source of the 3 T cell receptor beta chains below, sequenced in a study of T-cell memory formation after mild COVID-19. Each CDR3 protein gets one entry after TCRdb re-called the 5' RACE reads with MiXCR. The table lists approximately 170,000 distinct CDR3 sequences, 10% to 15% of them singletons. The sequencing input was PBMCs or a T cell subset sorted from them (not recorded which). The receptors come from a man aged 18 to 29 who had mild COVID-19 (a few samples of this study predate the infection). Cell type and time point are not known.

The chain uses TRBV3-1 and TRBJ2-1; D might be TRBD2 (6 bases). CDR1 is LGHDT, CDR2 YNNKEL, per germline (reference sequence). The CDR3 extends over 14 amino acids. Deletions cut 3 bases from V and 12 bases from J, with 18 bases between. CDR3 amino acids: CASSHAGNLEGQFF. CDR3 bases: TGTGCCAGCAGCCACGCGGGAAACTTGGAGGGGCAGTTCTTC.

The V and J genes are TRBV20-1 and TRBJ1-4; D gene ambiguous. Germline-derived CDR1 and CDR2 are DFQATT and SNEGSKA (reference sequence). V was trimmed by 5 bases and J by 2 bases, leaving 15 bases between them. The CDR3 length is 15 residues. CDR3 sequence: CSADDSAGTNEKLFF. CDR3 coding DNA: TGCAGTGCTGACGACTCGGCGGGGACTAATGAAAAACTGTTTTTT.

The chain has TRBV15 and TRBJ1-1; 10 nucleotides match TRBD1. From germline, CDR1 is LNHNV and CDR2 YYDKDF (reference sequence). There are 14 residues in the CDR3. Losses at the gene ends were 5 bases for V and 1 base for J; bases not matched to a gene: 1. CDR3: CATSRDRGNTEAFF. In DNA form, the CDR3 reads TGTGCCACCAGCCGGGACAGGGGGAACACTGAAGCTTTCTTT.